This T cell receptor beta chain was sequenced during a study of cytomegalovirus exposure and HLA in healthy donors. Study findings and constraints: Researchers catalogued roughly 170 TCR beta chains as cytomegalovirus-associated.

Points on this clone: The antigen remains undetermined.

TCRdb keeps only in-frame clones here, not all; method: immunoSEQ multiplex PCR. The sample lists 60,000 to 75,000 clones, around 96% occurring once. V lost 3 bases, J lost 0 bases, and 30 bases lay in between. Germline values: CDR1 SQVTM, CDR2 ANQGSEA. This CDR3 is 21 amino acids long. The source of this sequence is a man aged 18-30 years in good health and CMV-seronegative. The sample consisted of PBMCs. The chain has TRBV29-1 and TRBJ2-1; D is possibly TRBD1 (10 bases). The CDR3 protein is CSVDGQATGGNSGSSYNEQFF. The CDR3 coding sequence is TGCAGCGTTGATGGCCAAGCGACAGGGGGCAATAGCGGGAGCTCCTACAATGAGCAGTTCTTC.